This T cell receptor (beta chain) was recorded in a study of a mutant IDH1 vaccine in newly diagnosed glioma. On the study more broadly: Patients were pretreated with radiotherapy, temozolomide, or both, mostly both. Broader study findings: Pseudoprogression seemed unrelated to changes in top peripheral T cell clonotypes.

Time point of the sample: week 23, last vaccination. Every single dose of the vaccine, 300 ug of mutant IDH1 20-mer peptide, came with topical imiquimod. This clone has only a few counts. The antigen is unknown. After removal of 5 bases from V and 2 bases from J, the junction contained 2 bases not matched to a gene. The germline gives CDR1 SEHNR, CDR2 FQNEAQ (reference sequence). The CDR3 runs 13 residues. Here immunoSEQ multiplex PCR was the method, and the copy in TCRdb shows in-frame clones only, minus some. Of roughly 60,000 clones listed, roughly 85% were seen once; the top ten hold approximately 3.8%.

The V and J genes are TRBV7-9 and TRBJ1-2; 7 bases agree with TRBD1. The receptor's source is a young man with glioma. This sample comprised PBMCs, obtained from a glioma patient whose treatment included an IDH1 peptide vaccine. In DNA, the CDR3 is TGTGCCAGCAGCGAACAGGGGAACTATGGCTACACCTTC. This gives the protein CASSEQGNYGYTF.